The entry below gives a single T cell receptor (beta chain) sequence along with its context. Its specificity is unknown. With 6 bases removed from V and 7 bases from J, the gap between germline ends came to 12 bases. The CDR3 runs 13 residues. In germline, CDR1 is LGHNA, CDR2 YNFKEQ. This entry belongs to a study of beta chain features in type 1 diabetes. The investigators reverse transcribed all of the isolated RNA, so they sequenced expressed TCRB transcripts. Sequencing used immunoSEQ multiplex PCR; TCRdb keeps in-frame clones, though not all of them. The table has under 300,000 clones, around 26% seen once. Regarding the study as a whole: Equally in patients and controls, PCR might preferentially amplify shorter templates. TCRB CDR3s from Type 1 diabetes patients were moderately but significantly shorter in all four CD4+ subsets. Among patients, naive, central memory and Treg TCRB repertoires appeared more similar than among healthy donors.

The TCR was taken from a man aged 25 to 40 in good health. The sequenced material came from central memory CD4+ T cells from blood. This chain connects TRBV4-2 to TRBJ1-4; possibly TRBD1 for D (6 bases). This CDR3 is CASRGGVGEKLFF. The CDR3 bases are TGTGCCAGCAGAGGGGGTGTAGGTGAAAAACTGTTTTTT.